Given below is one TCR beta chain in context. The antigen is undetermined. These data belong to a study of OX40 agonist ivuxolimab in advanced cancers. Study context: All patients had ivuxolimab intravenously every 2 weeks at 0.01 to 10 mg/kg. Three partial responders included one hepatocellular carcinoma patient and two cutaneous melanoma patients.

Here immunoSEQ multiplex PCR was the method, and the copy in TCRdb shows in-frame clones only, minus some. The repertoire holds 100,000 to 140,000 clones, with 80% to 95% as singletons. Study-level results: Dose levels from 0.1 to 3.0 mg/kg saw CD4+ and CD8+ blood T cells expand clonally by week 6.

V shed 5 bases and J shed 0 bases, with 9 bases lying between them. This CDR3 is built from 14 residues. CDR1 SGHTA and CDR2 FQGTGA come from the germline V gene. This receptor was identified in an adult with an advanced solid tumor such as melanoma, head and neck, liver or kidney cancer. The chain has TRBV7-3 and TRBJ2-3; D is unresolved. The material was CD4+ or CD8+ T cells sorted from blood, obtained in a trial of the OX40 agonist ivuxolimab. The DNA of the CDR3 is TGTGCCAGCAGCGCTCTCAGTAGCACAGATACGCAGTATTTT. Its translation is CASSALSSTDTQYF.